These T cell receptor beta chains were read from a single sample in a study of metastatic and nonmetastatic thyroid tumors. TCRdb reassembled clones from the PCR reads with MiXCR. The sample gives 23,000 or so clones, 28% of which show up once; approximately 14% is in the top ten. Sequenced input: tumor tissue. The receptor source for this set is a male donor with papillary thyroid cancer or a benign thyroid nodule (not recorded which). Some clones in this sample may be carry-over from other donors' samples. The CDR3 runs from the conserved cysteine through the conserved F or W. The D gene is left open where the match is weak. Rows give clone size only sometimes, using once, few, many, or a class for an expanded clone.

few	TRBV6-5	.	13	TRBJ1-2	TGTGCCAGCAGTTATGACCCTCGGTTTGGCTACACCTTC	CASSYDPRFGYTF
.	TRBV11-3	.	15	TRBJ2-7	TGTGCCAGCAGCTTAGAGGTGGCAGTATCCTACGAGCAGTACTTC	CASSLEVAVSYEQYF
.	TRBV27	TRBD1	16	TRBJ1-6	TGTGCCAGCAGTAGCCCCCGGACAGGGGGCGATTCACCCCTCCACTTT	CASSSPRTGGDSPLHF
medium-sized	TRBV19	.	10	TRBJ1-2	TGTGCCAGTAGGGACTCTAGCTACACCTTC	CASRDSSYTF
.	TRBV5-1	.	14	TRBJ2-7	TGCGCCAGCAGCTTGGCCTACGGATCCTACGAGCAGTACTTC	CASSLAYGSYEQYF
medium-sized	TRBV12-3/TRBV12-4	.	14	TRBJ1-2	TGTGCCAGCAGTTTAGGGCGTGATAACTATGGCTACACCTTC	CASSLGRDNYGYTF
many	TRBV3-1	.	16	TRBJ1-4	TGTGCCAGCAGCCAAACGTGGGGGGGCGGTGGAGAAAAACTGTTTTTT	CASSQTWGGGGEKLFF
.	TRBV7-9	.	14	TRBJ1-1	TGTGCCAGCAGCCCCGGGACAATCCCCGCTGAAGCTTTCTTT	CASSPGTIPAEAFF
.	TRBV2	TRBD1	14	TRBJ2-7	TGTGCCAGCAGGGTTTACAGGGGAGACTACGAGCAGTACTTC	CASRVYRGDYEQYF
.	TRBV7-6	TRBD2	15	TRBJ2-1	TGTGCCAGCAGCTTAGAGGCGGGAGGGAGGAATGAGCAGTTCTTC	CASSLEAGGRNEQFF
medium-sized	TRBV20-1	.	14	TRBJ1-1	TGCAGTGCTAGAGACACACGGGGGGGTCCGGGGGCTTTCTTT	CSARDTRGGPGAFF
few	TRBV28	TRBD2	15	TRBJ2-1	TGTGCCAGCAGGGTTAGCGGGGGGGGATACAATGAGCAGTTCTTC	CASRVSGGGYNEQFF
medium-sized	TRBV19	TRBD2	18	TRBJ2-7	TGTGCCAGTACCCTCAACCCAATCACTAGCGGGAGATACTACGAGCAGTACTTC	CASTLNPITSGRYYEQYF
large	TRBV6-1	TRBD1	16	TRBJ1-2	TGTGCCAGCAGTTCTACATCGACAGGGGGCGCAAATGGCTACACCTTC	CASSSTSTGGANGYTF
many	TRBV25-1	TRBD1	15	TRBJ2-2	TGTGCCAGCAGTGTCCGGGACAGGGAGACCGGGGAGCTGTTTTTT	CASSVRDRETGELFF
.	TRBV4-1	TRBD1	13	TRBJ1-1	TGCGCCAGCAAGACAGGGCTTAACACTGAAGCTTTCTTT	CASKTGLNTEAFF
many	TRBV28	.	16	TRBJ1-1	TGTGCCAGCAGCACAAAAAGGACAGTATTAGACACTGAAGCTTTCTTT	CASSTKRTVLDTEAFF
few	TRBV27	.	16	TRBJ2-2	TGTGCCAGCAGTTTTGGGGGCTCGAGGATCACCGGGGATCTGTTTTTT	CASSFGGSRITGDLFF
few	TRBV30	.	12	TRBJ1-3	TGTGCCTGGCACAACTCTGGAAACACCATATATTTT	CAWHNSGNTIYF
.	TRBV7-3	.	15	TRBJ1-1	TGTGCCAGCAGCCCACAGGCGGGGGAGAGGCGGGGTGCTTTCTTT	CASSPQAGERRGAFF
.	TRBV3-1	.	13	TRBJ2-3	TGTGCCAGCAGCCAGGGGGCGGAGGATACGCAGTATTTT	CASSQGAEDTQYF
.	TRBV4-2	.	14	TRBJ2-7	TGTGCCAGCAGCTTGGGGGGCTTACGAGACGAGCAGTACTTC	CASSLGGLRDEQYF
medium-sized	TRBV7-9	.	14	TRBJ2-3	TGTGCCAGCCAGGGGGAGGTGTTTACAGATACGCAGTATTTT	CASQGEVFTDTQYF
many	TRBV30	TRBD2	12	TRBJ2-1	TGTGCCTGTAGCGGGAGATACAATGAGCAGTTCTTC	CACSGRYNEQFF
few	TRBV7-9	.	14	TRBJ1-2	TGTGCCAGCAGCTTAGCCCCATTGGAGTATGGCTACACCTTC	CASSLAPLEYGYTF
.	TRBV11-3	.	12	TRBJ2-7	TGTGCCAGCGGACGGATTAACTACGAGCAGTACTTC	CASGRINYEQYF
many	TRBV4-2	.	15	TRBJ2-3	TGTGCCAGCAGCGACCACCGGGACAGCACAGATACGCAGTATTTT	CASSDHRDSTDTQYF
.	TRBV28	.	11	TRBJ2-1	TGTGCCAGCAGCACCTTTAGAGGGGGGGCCTTC	CASSTFRGGAF
.	TRBV20-1	TRBD1	16	TRBJ2-1	TGCAGTGCTAGAGCCCCGGATGGACAGGGTATTTATGAGCAGTTCTTC	CSARAPDGQGIYEQFF
.	TRBV6-2/TRBV6-3	.	17	TRBJ1-5	TGTGCCAGCAGTTCATTTCCCGGGACGGATAGCAATCAGCCCCAGCATTTT	CASSSFPGTDSNQPQHF
.	TRBV6-1	.	15	TRBJ1-3	TGTGCCAGCAAGAATACAGGCAGCTCTGGAAACACCATATATTTT	CASKNTGSSGNTIYF
.	TRBV20-1	.	14	TRBJ1-5	TGCAGTGCTAGAGATCCAGCCGGCAATCAGCCCCAGCATTTT	CSARDPAGNQPQHF
.	TRBV11-2	.	16	TRBJ2-1	TGTGCCAGCAGCCCGACCACAGGAATGGGATACAATGAGCAGTTCTTC	CASSPTTGMGYNEQFF
few	TRBV6-2/TRBV6-3	TRBD1	14	TRBJ1-2	TGTGCCAGCAGGCCCCGGACAGGGGGCGGTGGCTACACCTTC	CASRPRTGGGGYTF
once	TRBV3-1	.	12	TRBJ2-7	TGTGCCAGCAGCCAAGATGAGGGACCCCCGAACTTC	CASSQDEGPPNF
.	TRBV6-1	.	14	TRBJ2-7	TGTGCCAGCTCCCAAGCGGCCAACTCCTACGAGCAGTACTTC	CASSQAANSYEQYF
few	TRBV11-3	.	15	TRBJ2-7	TGTGCCAGCAGCTTAGGTGGTGAGGTCAACTACGAGCAGTACTTC	CASSLGGEVNYEQYF
.	TRBV6-1	TRBD2	14	TRBJ2-7	TGTGCCAGCAGTGACTCTAGCGGGAGGTCCGAGCAGTACTTC	CASSDSSGRSEQYF
large	TRBV28	.	12	TRBJ2-7	TGTGCCAGCAGTTCCAGGCGGTACGAGCAGTACTTC	CASSSRRYEQYF
many	TRBV11-1	TRBD1	16	TRBJ1-1	TGTGCCAGCAGCTTGTACGGATTCGGACAGGGAAAAGAGGCTTTCTTT	CASSLYGFGQGKEAFF
.	TRBV5-1	.	12	TRBJ2-1	TGCGCCAGCAGCTTGTTTAACAATGAGCAGTTCTTC	CASSLFNNEQFF
.	TRBV20-1	.	17	TRBJ2-1	TGCAGTGCCCACATCACGTTAGCTGGAGGGAATTACAATGAGCAGTTCTTC	CSAHITLAGGNYNEQFF
.	TRBV11-2	.	15	TRBJ1-1	TGTGCCAGCAGCACCTTCGTACAGGCGGGCACTGAAGCTTTCTTT	CASSTFVQAGTEAFF
many	TRBV20-1	TRBD2	18	TRBJ2-1	TGCAGTGCCGAACCTGGGACTAGCGGAACCATTTCCTACAATGAGCAGTTCTTC	CSAEPGTSGTISYNEQFF
many	TRBV3-1	.	16	TRBJ1-6	TGTGCCAGCAGCCAGCACCAGCACGGGATTAATTCACCCCTCCACTTT	CASSQHQHGINSPLHF
few	TRBV6-6	TRBD1	13	TRBJ2-7	TGTGCCAGCAGTTATCGGACAGGGGTTGAGCAGTACTTC	CASSYRTGVEQYF